This T cell receptor beta chain was sequenced for a study of beta chain features in type 1 diabetes. Study overall: Age, gender and cell yields were alike across patients and healthy donors. Study-level results: Shorter TCRB CDR3s, moderately but significantly so, were found in Type 1 diabetes patients in all four CD4+ subsets.

Since all of the isolated RNA was reverse transcribed, expressed TCRB transcripts were what got sequenced. Generated by immunoSEQ multiplex PCR, the TCRdb table keeps only in-frame clones and is missing some. This sample yields around 25,000 clones, of which about 70% are seen a single time; about 1% belongs to the top ten. The authors obtained over 95% purity in all sorted populations. Worth noting for this clone: Its specificity is unknown.

The TCR originated in a middle-aged woman with type 1 diabetes. Sequenced sample: stem cell memory CD4+ T cells from blood.

The CDR3 DNA is TGTGCCAGCAGTATCTCGGACAGGGGCGGCGGCTACACCTTC. Its protein is CASSISDRGGGYTF. This chain connects TRBV28 to TRBJ1-2; 9 nucleotides line up with TRBD1. The CDR3 sequence is 14 residues long. From germline, CDR1 is MDHEN and CDR2 SYDVKM. Trimming cost V 5 bases and J 8 bases; bases outside gene matches: 9.